Listed below are T cell receptor beta chains from one sample, sequenced in a study of blood T cells in healthy people across ages. TCRdb re-analysed the 5' RACE reads in MiXCR, keeping a single row per CDR3 protein. Of hundreds of thousands of distinct CDR3 sequences in the sample, 20% to 25% were seen once. Specimen: blood. The receptors come from a man aged 65-85 years in good health. The CDR3 runs from the conserved cysteine through the conserved F or W. D genes are given only for firm matches. Clone size, where shown, is once, few, many, or a class for clones that have expanded.

CASSFRLARNGGKNIQYF	TGTGCCAGCAGTTTCCGACTAGCGAGGAATGGGGGCAAAAACATTCAGTACTTC	TRBD2	TRBJ2-4	TRBV6-5	few
CATSRAGTAYNEQFF	TGTGCCACCAGCAGAGCCGGGACAGCCTACAATGAGCAGTTCTTC	TRBD1	TRBJ2-1	TRBV15	.
CSARDTGQGNEQFF	TGCAGTGCTAGAGATACGGGACAGGGCAATGAGCAGTTCTTC	TRBD1	TRBJ2-1	TRBV20-1	.
CASSLIWTGGNEQYF	TGTGCCAGCAGCTTAATCTGGACAGGGGGCAACGAGCAGTACTTC	TRBD1	TRBJ2-7	TRBV11-2	many
CASSLRYTGGLEQYF	TGTGCCAGCAGTTTAAGATACACAGGGGGATTGGAGCAGTACTTC	TRBD1	TRBJ2-7	TRBV28	.
CASSKRDNSYEQYF	TGCGCCAGCAGCAAGCGGGACAACTCCTACGAGCAGTACTTC	.	TRBJ2-7	TRBV4-1	few
CASNLRVGGPTLSSYEQYF	TGTGCCAGCAACCTCCGAGTGGGCGGGCCTACGTTAAGCTCCTACGAGCAGTACTTC	.	TRBJ2-7	TRBV28	.
CSARDRVHYHEQFF	TGCAGTGCTAGAGATCGTGTACATTATCATGAGCAGTTCTTC	.	TRBJ2-1	TRBV20-1	.
CASSPPGLETYEQYF	TGTGCCAGCAGCCCGCCGGGACTTGAAACCTACGAGCAGTACTTC	.	TRBJ2-7	TRBV28	.
CASSFLGGTQYF	TGTGCCAGCAGTTTTTTGGGGGGGACCCAGTACTTC	.	TRBJ2-5	TRBV6-6	few
CASSPSVGFVNEQFF	TGTGCCAGCAGTCCTAGCGTCGGTTTTGTTAATGAGCAGTTCTTC	.	TRBJ2-1	TRBV5-5	few
CSARSSGKGEQYF	TGCAGTGCTAGAAGTAGCGGGAAAGGCGAGCAGTACTTC	TRBD2	TRBJ2-7	TRBV20-1	.
CASSDWAGPGANVLTF	TGTGCCAGCAGTGACTGGGCAGGGCCCGGGGCCAACGTCCTGACTTTC	.	TRBJ2-6	TRBV2	many
CASSILGAGNYEQYF	TGTGCCAGCAGCATCCTGGGAGCGGGGAACTACGAGCAGTACTTC	TRBD2	TRBJ2-7	TRBV7-9	few
CASNLSRGQPQHF	TGTGCCAGCAACCTCTCCCGAGGACAGCCCCAGCATTTT	.	TRBJ1-5	TRBV6-2/TRBV6-3	.
CASSFTGGYNEQFF	TGTGCCAGCAGCTTTACAGGGGGCTACAATGAGCAGTTCTTC	TRBD1	TRBJ2-1	TRBV7-9	many
CASGLAGGSNEQFF	TGTGCCAGCGGTCTAGCGGGAGGGTCCAATGAGCAGTTCTTC	TRBD2	TRBJ2-1	TRBV3-1	many
CASSPQGARAEAFF	TGTGCCAGCTCACCACAGGGGGCACGGGCTGAAGCTTTCTTT	TRBD1	TRBJ1-1	TRBV18	.